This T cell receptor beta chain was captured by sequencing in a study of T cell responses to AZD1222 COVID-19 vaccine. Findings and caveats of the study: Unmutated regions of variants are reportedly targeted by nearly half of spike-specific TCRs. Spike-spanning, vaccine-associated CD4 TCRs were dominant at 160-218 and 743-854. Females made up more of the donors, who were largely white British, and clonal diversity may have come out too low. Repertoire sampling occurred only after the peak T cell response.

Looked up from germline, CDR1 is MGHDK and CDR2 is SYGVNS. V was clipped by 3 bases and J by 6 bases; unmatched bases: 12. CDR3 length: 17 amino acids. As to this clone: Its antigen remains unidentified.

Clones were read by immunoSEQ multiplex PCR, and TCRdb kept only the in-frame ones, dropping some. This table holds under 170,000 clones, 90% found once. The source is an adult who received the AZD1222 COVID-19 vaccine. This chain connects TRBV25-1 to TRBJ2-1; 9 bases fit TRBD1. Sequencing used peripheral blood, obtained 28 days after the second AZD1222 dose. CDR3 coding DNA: TGTGCCAGCAGTGACCCTCGTGGGACAGGGATAAGCAATGAGCAGTTCTTC. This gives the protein CASSDPRGTGISNEQFF.